Shown below are 20 T cell receptor beta chains from a single sample sequenced in a study of patients and donors after allogeneic stem cell transplantation. TCRdb ran MiXCR on the RT-PCR reads and lists one entry per CDR3 protein. The table has approximately 430,000 distinct CDR3 sequences, 16% seen once. Source material: blood, either unsorted or a sorted T cell fraction (not recorded which). All receptors derive from a human donor who was either an allogeneic HSCT recipient or a stem cell or donor lymphocyte infusion donor (not recorded which). It is not recorded whose cells these are; they may come from a transplant donor.

This clonotype was counted only a few times. The chain combines TRBV6-1 with TRBJ1-1, with 11 bases identical to TRBD1. The CDR3 covers 15 residues. V was pared by 5 bases and J by 5 bases, with 7 bases of the junction left unmatched. Germline V lookup: CDR1 MNHNS, CDR2 SASEGT. Written as DNA, the CDR3 is TGTGCCAGCAGTCACGGACAGGGGGCACGGACTGAAGCTTTCTTT. Translation: CASSHGQGARTEAFF.

The chain carries TRBV27 and TRBJ2-2; perhaps D is TRBD1 or TRBD2 (5 bases each). Trimming removed 1 base at V and 0 bases at J, with 18 bases between. The CDR3 has 19 residues. Germline V lookup: CDR1 MNHEY, CDR2 SMNVEV (reference sequence). The CDR3: CASSLFGDATSANTGELFF. The CDR3 bases are TGTGCCAGCAGTTTATTTGGGGACGCAACCTCCGCGAACACCGGGGAGCTGTTTTTT.

This chain connects TRBV12-3 or TRBV12-4 to TRBJ1-1; TRBD1 matches at 10 bases. CDR3 length: 14 residues. The V segment lost 8 bases and the J segment 5 bases; nucleotides outside the gene matches: 8. CDR3 nucleotides: TGTGCCAGCGGGACAGGGGTAAGGGGAACTGAAGCTTTCTTT. Translating it yields CASGTGVRGTEAFF.

The chain employs TRBV3-1 and TRBJ1-1; D ambiguous. The CDR3 loop spans 15 amino acids. Germline V lookup: CDR1 LGHDT, CDR2 YNNKEL (reference sequence). Trimming took 4 bases from V and 4 from J, leaving 16 bases between them. CDR3 amino acids: CASSLIPRVGTEAFF. The CDR3 DNA is TGTGCCAGCAGCCTGATCCCCCGGGTTGGCACTGAAGCTTTCTTT.

This clonotype has just a few counts. V and J are TRBV10-3 and TRBJ2-2; no reliable D call. The CDR3 sequence is 15 residues long. The germline V gene has CDR1 ENHRY and CDR2 SYGVKD. Trimming removed 4 bases from V and 4 bases from J, with 13 bases in between. CDR3 DNA: TGTGCCATCAGTGGGGAAGGGAAGGTCACCGGGGAGCTGTTTTTT. It is translated as CAISGEGKVTGELFF.

The CDR3 protein is CASSTYPSTEAFF. CDR3 DNA: TGCGCCAGCAGCACATACCCATCGACTGAAGCTTTCTTT. V is TRBV5-1 and J is TRBJ1-1; D remains ambiguous. This CDR3 spans 13 amino acids. V was cut by 4 bases and J by 5 bases, with 12 bases left in between. Germline lookup yields CDR1 SGHRS and CDR2 YFSETQ.

This clonotype showed up just a few times. This chain links TRBV3-1 with TRBJ1-2, with D unresolved. Germline-derived CDR1 and CDR2 are LGHDT and YNNKEL (reference sequence). The length of the CDR3 is 16 residues. V shed 4 bases and J shed 6 bases, with 21 bases lying between them. The CDR3 is CASSPSHPTAGDGYTF. DNA of the CDR3: TGTGCCAGCAGCCCCTCCCATCCAACCGCGGGAGATGGCTACACCTTC.

In its sample, this clonotype was seen a few times. DNA for the CDR3: TGCAGTGCTAGAGATCTGGAGAGCCGGCATGCAACCTACGAGCAGTACTTC. This translates into CSARDLESRHATYEQYF. The gene calls are TRBV20-1 and TRBJ2-7; D remains ambiguous. Between the trimmed V and J ends, which lost 0 bases and 2 bases, there was a span of 20 bases. Germline values: CDR1 DFQATT, CDR2 SNEGSKA (reference sequence). The CDR3 runs 17 residues.

J is TRBJ1-5 and V is TRBV19; the match to TRBD1 covers 10 bases. This CDR3 has 15 residues. Trimming removed 10 bases from V and 3 bases from J; junction bases left unmatched: 9. Germline V gene sequence: CDR1 LNHDA, CDR2 SQIVND (reference sequence). CDR3 DNA sequence: TGTGCCACGAAACCGGGACAGGGGAACAATCAGCCCCAGCATTTT. It translates to CATKPGQGNNQPQHF.

This chain joins TRBV27 and TRBJ2-7; 7 bases agree with TRBD1. The length of the CDR3 is 14 residues. J was trimmed by 5 bases and V by 5 bases; bases with no gene match: 9. In germline, CDR1 is MNHEY, CDR2 SMNVEV (reference sequence). CDR3 sequence: CASSPSDRAHEQYF. CDR3 nucleotides: TGTGCCAGCAGTCCAAGCGACAGGGCCCACGAGCAGTACTTC.

V gene TRBV18 combines with J gene TRBJ2-2; D gene ambiguous. V gave up 6 bases and J gave up 0 bases, with 8 bases separating them. The CDR3 runs 14 residues. Germline CDR1 reads KGHSH; CDR2 reads LQKENI. CDR3 coding DNA: TGTGCCAGCTCTGTTATACCGAACACCGGGGAGCTGTTTTTT. Amino acids: CASSVIPNTGELFF. The complete variable domain, with remaining parts taken from reference TRBV18 and TRBJ2-2, reads NAGVMQNPRHLVRRRGQEARLRCSPMKGHSHVYWYRQLPEEGLKFMVYLQKENIIDESGMPKERFSAEFPKEGPSILRIQQVVRGDSAAYFCASSVIPNTGELFFGEGSRLTVL.

The table lists this clonotype with many counts. CDR3 region: CAIRDRGYGEKTEAFF. The CDR3 region has the DNA TGTGCCATCAGGGACAGGGGCTACGGCGAGAAGACTGAAGCTTTCTTT. V usage is TRBV10-3 and J usage is TRBJ1-1, with 9 bases lining up with TRBD1. CDR1 and CDR2 from the germline V gene are ENHRY and SYGVKD. V was clipped by 6 bases and J by 5 bases; unmatched bases: 13. This CDR3 has 16 amino acids.

The V call is TRBV5-1, the J call TRBJ1-4; no definite D call. From germline, CDR1 is SGHRS and CDR2 YFSETQ. The CDR3 consists of 18 residues. The V end was cut by 3 bases, the J end by 0 bases, with 18 bases between. CDR3 sequence: CASSSATTGTATNEKLFF. The CDR3 DNA is TGCGCCAGCAGCTCCGCCACGACGGGAACGGCAACTAATGAAAAACTGTTTTTT.

Only a few counts were recorded for this clonotype. The chain carries TRBV24-1 and TRBJ2-1; 12 bases line up with TRBD2. The CDR3 covers 14 residues. Germline assignment: CDR1 KGHDR and CDR2 SFDVKD. V shed 5 bases, J shed 8 bases, and the junction held 3 bases outside the gene matches. CDR3 coding DNA: TGTGCCACCAGTGCCAGACTAGCGGGGGATGAGCAGTTCTTC. This sequence encodes CATSARLAGDEQFF.

The CDR3 region is CASSIPGSSGNTIYF. In DNA, the CDR3 is TGTGCCAGTAGTATACCAGGCTCCTCTGGAAACACCATATATTTT. The chain combines TRBV19 with TRBJ1-3, with no clear D. CDR3 length equals 15 residues. Per germline, CDR1 LNHDA and CDR2 SQIVND (reference sequence). V was trimmed by 2 bases and J by 0 bases, leaving 8 bases between them.

The V and J genes are TRBV20-1 and TRBJ2-5; no definite D call. The CDR3 has 12 residues. Germline CDR1 and CDR2: DFQATT and SNEGSKA (reference sequence). The V end was cut by 3 bases, the J end by 7 bases, with 12 bases between. The DNA of the CDR3 is TGCAGTGCTAGGGATCTTACGGGGACCCAGTACTTC. Translating it yields CSARDLTGTQYF.

This sequence joins TRBV3-1 and TRBJ2-1; D not certain. The CDR3 covers 17 residues. Trimming removed 2 bases at V and 2 bases at J, with 16 bases between. Per the germline V gene, CDR1 is LGHDT and CDR2 is YNNKEL (reference sequence). The CDR3 DNA follows: TGTGCCAGCAGCCAACACTCCCAAAGAGTCGCCTACAATGAGCAGTTCTTC. Translated: CASSQHSQRVAYNEQFF.

This clonotype was counted only a few times. This chain joins TRBV9 and TRBJ2-5; possibly TRBD1 for D (5 bases). CDR1 SGDLS and CDR2 YYNGEE come from the germline V gene. Between the trimmed V and J ends, which lost 2 bases and 5 bases, there was a span of 19 bases. This CDR3 comprises 16 residues. CDR3 bases: TGTGCCAGCAGCGTGTCCCCCACGGCAGGGCGGGAGACCCAGTACTTC. This encodes CASSVSPTAGRETQYF.

The chain couples TRBV19 to TRBJ2-7; TRBD1 is a possible D gene (6 bases). The germline V and J ends were trimmed by 1 base and 4 bases, with 14 bases remaining between them. Germline lookup yields CDR1 LNHDA and CDR2 SQIVND (reference sequence). CDR3 length equals 15 residues. This CDR3 is CASSIGDSRGYEQYF. CDR3 coding DNA: TGTGCCAGTAGTATAGGCGACTCAAGGGGGTACGAGCAGTACTTC. The full variable domain, completed using reference TRBV19 and TRBJ2-7, is DGGITQSPKYLFRKEGQNVTLSCEQNLNHDAMYWYRQDPGQGLRLIYYSQIVNDFQKGDIAEGYSVSREKKESFPLTVTSAQKNPTAFYLCASSIGDSRGYEQYFGPGTRLTVT.

The sample holds a few counts of this clonotype. V usage is TRBV29-1 and J usage is TRBJ2-3; D gene unclear. CDR1 and CDR2 from the germline V gene are SQVTM and ANQGSEA. The CDR3 consists of 13 residues. Trimming took off 4 bases at V and 3 bases at J, with 11 bases between the two ends. The CDR3 coding sequence is TGCAGCGTTGGCCGGGTGTTGACAGATACGCAGTATTTT. Protein: CSVGRVLTDTQYF.